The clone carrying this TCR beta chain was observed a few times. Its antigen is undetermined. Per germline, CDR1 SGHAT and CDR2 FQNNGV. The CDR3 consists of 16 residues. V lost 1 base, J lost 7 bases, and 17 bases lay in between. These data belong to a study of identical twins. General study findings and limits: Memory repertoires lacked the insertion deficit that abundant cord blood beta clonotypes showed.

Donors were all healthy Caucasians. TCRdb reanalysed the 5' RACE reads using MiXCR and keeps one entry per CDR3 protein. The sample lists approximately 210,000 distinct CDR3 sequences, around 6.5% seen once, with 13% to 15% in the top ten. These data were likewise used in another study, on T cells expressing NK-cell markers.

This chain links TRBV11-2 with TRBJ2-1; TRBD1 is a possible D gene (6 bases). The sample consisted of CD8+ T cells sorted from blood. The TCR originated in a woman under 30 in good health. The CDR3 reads CASSLVGDTRGNEQFF. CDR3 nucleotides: TGTGCCAGCAGCTTAGTAGGGGACACGAGGGGGAATGAGCAGTTCTTC.